These 16 T cell receptor beta chains were all obtained from the same sample, sequenced in a study of cytomegalovirus exposure and HLA in healthy donors. Both 60 Vbeta primers and 13 Jbeta primers went into the PCR. Sequencing used immunoSEQ multiplex PCR; TCRdb keeps in-frame clones, though not all of them. Among tens of thousands of clones listed, about 84% were seen once. The sample consisted of PBMCs. The source of these receptors is a male donor in good health and CMV-seronegative.

This clone was seen a few times. The chain is built from TRBV11-2 and TRBJ2-1, with TRBD2 matching 10 bases. This CDR3 has 15 amino acids. V lost 5 bases to trimming and J lost 5 bases; unmatched junction nucleotides: 6. Looked up from germline, CDR1 is SGHAT and CDR2 is FQNNGV. The CDR3 here is CASSPLAGGHNEQFF. In DNA form, the CDR3 reads TGTGCCAGCAGCCCTTTAGCGGGGGGCCACAATGAGCAGTTCTTC.

J is TRBJ2-5 and V is TRBV7-9, with a possible D match to TRBD1 (5 bases). There are 15 residues in the CDR3. The germline V and J ends were trimmed by 1 base and 11 bases, with 20 bases remaining between them. The germline gives CDR1 SEHNR, CDR2 FQNEAQ (reference sequence). CDR3 in amino acids: CASSLVVQGFYQQYF. The CDR3, as DNA: TGTGCCAGCAGCTTAGTCGTGCAGGGCTTCTATCAGCAGTACTTC.

The chain combines TRBV5-6 with TRBJ1-5, with unresolved D. V shed 1 base and J shed 4 bases, with 6 bases lying between them. Germline loops: CDR1 SGHDT, CDR2 YYEEEE. The CDR3 length is 13 residues. The CDR3 region has the DNA TGTGCCAGCAGCTTGACGACAAATCAGCCCCAGCATTTT. Translating it yields CASSLTTNQPQHF. The full variable domain, its missing parts supplied by reference TRBV5-6 and TRBJ1-5, is DAGVTQSPTHLIKTRGQQVTLRCSPKSGHDTVSWYQQALGQGPQFIFQYYEEEERQRGNFPDRFSGHQFPNYSSELNVNALLLGDSALYLCASSLTTNQPQHFGDGTRLSIL.

As regards this clone: The junction shows a germline mismatch at one end, possibly a read error. This chain uses TRBV7-7 with TRBJ2-5, with D tentatively TRBD2 (6 bases). Germline CDR1 SSHAT, CDR2 FNYEAQ (reference sequence). The CDR3 is 15 residues long. CDR3 DNA sequence: TGTGCTAGCAGCTTAGTGGAGGGGCGGCGAGATCCCCAGTACTTC. As protein: CASSLVEGRRDPQYF.

This clone was counted between two and nine times. The chain joins TRBV6-5 to TRBJ1-1; D is possibly TRBD1 (6 bases). The CDR3 is 15 residues long. Germline V gene data show CDR1 as MNHEY and CDR2 as SVGAGI. Trimming pared 4 bases from V and 1 base from J, leaving 13 bases between. CDR3 bases: TGTGCCAGCAGTTCCCGCGGGGGCGGGAACACTGAAGCTTTCTTT. This encodes CASSSRGGGNTEAFF.

The gene calls are TRBV4-3 and TRBJ1-4; D is undetermined. Trimming cost V 1 base and J 8 bases, with 11 bases left between them. CDR1 LGHNA and CDR2 YSLEER come from the germline V gene. This CDR3 region has 14 residues. CDR3 coding DNA: TGCGCCAGCAGCCAAGGAGGGCGTTGGGAAAAACTGTTTTTT. It yields the protein CASSQGGRWEKLFF.

The rearrangement joins TRBV11-2 to TRBJ2-2; no clear D. The CDR3 is made up of 15 amino acids. V was shortened by 1 base and J by 2 bases, with 8 bases between the two germline ends. CDR1 and CDR2 from the germline V gene are SGHAT and FQNNGV. The CDR3 DNA follows: TGTGCCAGCAGCTTAGGACTTCCAAACACCGGGGAGCTGTTTTTT. Its translation is CASSLGLPNTGELFF.

The V gene is TRBV5-1, the J gene TRBJ1-5; 9 nucleotides line up with TRBD1. The germline gives CDR1 SGHRS, CDR2 YFSETQ. The CDR3 is 12 residues long. Germline trimming cut 4 bases from V and 14 bases from J; bases unmatched to any gene: 7. DNA of the CDR3: TGCGCCAGCAGCGGGACAGGGCCCCGTGAGCATTTT. This gives the protein CASSGTGPREHF. Looking up the rest from reference TRBV5-1 and TRBJ1-5 gives the full variable domain: KAGVTQTPRYLIKTRGQQVTLSCSPISGHRSVSWYQQTPGQGLQFLFEYFSETQRNKGNFPGRFSGRQFSNSRSEMNVSTLELGDSALYLCASSGTGPREHFGDGTRLSIL.

This clone was seen just once. This chain connects TRBV18 to TRBJ1-5; TRBD1 matches at 7 bases. V lost 6 bases and J lost 4; bases outside the gene matches: 3. Germline lookup yields CDR1 KGHSH and CDR2 LQKENI. The CDR3 has 13 amino acids. The CDR3 protein is CASSLGQNQPQHF. The CDR3 DNA follows: TGTGCCAGCTCCTTGGGACAGAATCAGCCCCAGCATTTT.

This clone has just a few counts. V gene TRBV7-8 combines with J gene TRBJ2-5, with D uncertain. The length of the CDR3 is 15 residues. Trimming removed 3 bases from V and 0 bases from J, with 11 bases in between. Germline CDR1 and CDR2: SGHVS and FQNEAQ. The DNA of the CDR3 is TGTGCCAGCAGCTTTTTAGGAACAGACCAAGAGACCCAGTACTTC. This encodes CASSFLGTDQETQYF.

The chain couples TRBV6-5 to TRBJ1-2; no clear D gene. Germline V gives CDR1 MNHEY, CDR2 SVGAGI. The V gene lost 0 bases and the J gene lost 4 bases, with 12 bases spanning the gap. The CDR3 length is 15 residues. The CDR3, as DNA: TGTGCCAGCAGTTACTCTGAGGGTTTCCCCTATGGCTACACCTTC. Protein product: CASSYSEGFPYGYTF.

This clone has just a few counts. The rearrangement joins TRBV5-6 to TRBJ1-1; 8 bases agree with TRBD1. The junction had 5 bases not matched to a gene; V was cut back by 4 bases and J by 3 bases. This CDR3 is 14 amino acids long. In germline, CDR1 is SGHDT, CDR2 YYEEEE. In nucleotides, the CDR3 is TGTGCCAGCAGCGCTGGGACAGGTTACACTGAAGCTTTCTTT. This translates into CASSAGTGYTEAFF.

V usage is TRBV11-1 and J usage is TRBJ2-1; tentative D call: TRBD1 (5 bases). Germline V CDR1 and CDR2: SGHAT, FQDESV (reference sequence). V shed 1 base and J shed 7 bases, with 11 bases lying between them. CDR3 length: 14 residues. The CDR3 coding sequence is TGTGCCAGCAGCTTAGATGGGGCGAGGAATGAGCAGTTCTTC. This codes for CASSLDGARNEQFF.

This chain connects TRBV7-3 to TRBJ1-1; D remains ambiguous. The CDR3 consists of 14 residues. Germline CDR1 and CDR2: SGHTA and FQGTGA. Trimming pared 2 bases from V and 0 bases from J, leaving 7 bases between. CDR3 DNA: TGTGCCAGCAGCTTAGGGCAGTTGAACACTGAAGCTTTCTTT. It codes for CASSLGQLNTEAFF.

The chain has TRBV18 and TRBJ2-1; D possibly corresponds to TRBD1 (6 bases). Per germline, CDR1 KGHSH and CDR2 LQKENI. Trimming pared 7 bases from V and 2 bases from J, leaving 12 bases between. This CDR3 is built from 14 residues. This chain's CDR3 is CASFNGQTYNEQFF. Here the CDR3 DNA reads TGTGCCAGCTTCAACGGACAGACCTACAATGAGCAGTTCTTC.

V usage is TRBV7-2 and J usage is TRBJ2-3; tentative D call: TRBD2 (6 bases). Trimming removed 1 base from V and 0 bases from J, with 8 bases in between. CDR1 and CDR2 (germline): SGHTA, FQGNSA. The CDR3 contains 15 residues. CDR3 sequence (DNA): TGTGCCAGCAGCTTAGGAAGCGGGAGCACAGATACGCAGTATTTT. Amino acids: CASSLGSGSTDTQYF.